This TCR beta chain was profiled in a study of blood T cells in healthy people across ages (dated by TCRdb to the mid-2010s). With respect to the entire study: In model experiments, template switching captured about one uniquely barcoded TCR beta cDNA molecule for every two T cells. To track age-related changes in TCR beta repertoire diversity, the study relied on deep sequencing normalized with unique cDNA molecular identifiers. Donors were grouped into four age groups: young (average roughly 16 years), middle-aged (39), aged (around 60) and long-lived (around 80). Donors of different ages were randomly distributed across sequencing lanes to avoid experimental bias. The study analyzed two additional independent replicas of 1 million unique cDNA reads from the same blood draw for two donors, one aged 18 to 29 and one aged 80 or older. On the study overall, not on this receptor specifically: Observed TCR beta diversity per million T cells fell roughly linearly with age, and a significant reduction was already apparent by age roughly 40. Because profiling used bulk unsorted PBMCs, naive and antigen-experienced compartments could not be compared conclusively. There was a strong correlation between observed TCR beta diversity and the percentage of naive T cells measured by flow cytometry. Because donor CMV infection status was unknown, age-related changes in expanded clonotypes were potentially confounded. Compared with the aged group, the long-lived group had more naive CD4+ T cells, fewer expanded clones and increased TCR diversity, a pattern suggesting age selection. Estimates of total diversity based on one million sequenced T cells were considered lower bounds and underestimates.

Donors were around 37 systemically healthy Caucasian individuals from Russia aged roughly 6 to 100 years. Each donor gave 8 to 10 milliliters of peripheral blood, drawn into EDTA-treated Vacutainer tubes. PBMCs were isolated by Ficoll-Paque density-gradient centrifugation, with at least 6 million obtained per sample. Trizol reagent was used to extract total RNA from the PBMCs, yielding at least 5 micrograms per sample. For every donor, an aliquot of PBMCs went through flow cytometry to measure the percentages of naive CD45RAhigh/CD27high T cells. A word on this clonotype: What antigen it recognizes has not been identified. Nothing much larger sits one base from this clone, and base qualities are not available.

Including cysteine and phenylalanine, the CDR3 has 13 amino acids. Only the CDR3 DNA stays, 39 bases, in frame from base 1. V loses 5 bases of germline sequence and J loses 5 bases, and the interval between the two ends is 12 bases. From a lookup of the germline V gene (reference sequence), CDR1 and CDR2 are LNHDA and SQIVND. Library preparation used 5' RACE. The instrument was an Illumina HiSeq 2500. A second about 6 to 11 cycle PCR used a sample-barcoded 5' primer and a J-beta primer mix. Each TCR beta cDNA molecule received a unique molecular identifier from a template-switch 5' adaptor carrying 12 random nucleotides. Each sample yielded at least 2.5 million CDR3-containing paired-end reads. First-strand cDNA synthesis was performed from all RNA using the Mint cDNA synthesis kit, with priming by a TRBC-specific oligonucleotide. Following uracil-DNA glycosylase treatment, a first 18-cycle PCR with universal primers M1SS and BC2_uni_R was performed on all cDNA. The paper's processing steps were these. Each sample was normalized by randomly selecting 1 million high-quality reads, each carrying a distinct molecular identifier. Instead of being binned into consensus sequences, reads with shared molecular identifiers were discarded. CDR3 identification, clonotype clustering and error correction used MiTCR with a Q25 quality threshold and the strictest error-elimination algorithm. A nonparametric unseen species model with Euler transformation was used to estimate a lower bound on total TCR beta diversity. The public reads were run again by TCRdb, first through fastp at Q25 and then through MiXCR, and only productive beta chains were kept. Entries that share a CDR3 protein sequence are merged under the most common genes and DNA. Clone size and V and J calls follow TCRdb, not the original study. The sample data list 780,000 or so distinct CDR3 sequences, and roughly three fifths of these were observed just once. The ten largest clonotypes hold roughly 25% of the sample.

Recombination connected TRBV19 to TRBJ1-2; TRBD1 is perhaps the D gene, given 5 matching bases. The sample comprised blood. The receptor's source is a man aged 35-49 years in good health. The CDR3 sequence is CASSVTDPYGYTF. Read as DNA, the sequence is TGTGCCAGTAGTGTGACAGATCCGTATGGCTACACCTTC. Reference TRBV19 and TRBJ1-2 genes cover what lies past the CDR3, so the full variable domain is DGGITQSPKYLFRKEGQNVTLSCEQNLNHDAMYWYRQDPGQGLRLIYYSQIVNDFQKGDIAEGYSVSREKKESFPLTVTSAQKNPTAFYLCASSVTDPYGYTFGSGTRLTVV.